The entry below describes one TCR beta chain. Its specificity is unknown. The data stem from a study of T cells expressing NK-cell markers. General study points: Several donors likewise had their CD3+CD56-NKG2C+ fraction led by these clonotypes.

With the 5' RACE reads reprocessed, TCRdb shows one record per CDR3 protein and no DNA. Recorded for this sample: roughly 390,000 distinct CDR3 sequences. This sequence was found in a man between 18 and 69 years old in good health. The sequenced sample was blood T cells: a sorted CD56 or NKG2C T cell subset, CD4+ or CD8+ T cells, or bulk PBMC T cells (not recorded which).

CDR3 loop: CSAREIDRGLGEQYF. V gene TRBV20-1 combines with J gene TRBJ2-7; no DNA is available, so the TRBD1 call from TCRdb remains unchecked. Germline lookup yields CDR1 DFQATT and CDR2 SNEGSKA (reference sequence). There are 15 residues in the CDR3.